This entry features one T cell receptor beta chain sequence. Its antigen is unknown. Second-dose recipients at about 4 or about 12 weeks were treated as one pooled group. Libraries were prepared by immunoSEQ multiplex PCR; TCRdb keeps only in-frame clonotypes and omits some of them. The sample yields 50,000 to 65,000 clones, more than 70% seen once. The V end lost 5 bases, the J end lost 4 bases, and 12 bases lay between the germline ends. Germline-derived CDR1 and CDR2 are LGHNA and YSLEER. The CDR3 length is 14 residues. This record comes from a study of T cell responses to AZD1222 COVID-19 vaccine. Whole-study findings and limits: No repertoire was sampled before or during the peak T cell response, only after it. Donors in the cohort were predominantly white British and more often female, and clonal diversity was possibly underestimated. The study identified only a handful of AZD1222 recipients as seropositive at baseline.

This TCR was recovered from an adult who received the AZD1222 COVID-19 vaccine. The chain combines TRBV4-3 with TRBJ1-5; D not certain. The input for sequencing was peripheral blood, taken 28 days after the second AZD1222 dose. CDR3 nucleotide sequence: TGCGCCAGCAGCTGGACCGGGATGAATCAGCCCCAGCATTTT. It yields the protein CASSWTGMNQPQHF.